This T cell receptor (beta chain) was captured by sequencing in a study of cytomegalovirus exposure and HLA in healthy donors. General study results and limits: In a later analysis, V- and J-gene trimming of beta chains associated with a DCLRE1C missense variant, replicated independently. Across HLA loci, a later analysis found differing TCR association rates, with DRB1 most and HLA-C fewest. The study put under 200 TCR beta chains on its list as cytomegalovirus-associated.

CDR3 size: 17 residues. Trimming cost V 4 bases and J 1 base, with 19 bases left between them. Germline lookup yields CDR1 SEHNR and CDR2 FQNEAQ (reference sequence). Researchers ran the PCR with 60 Vbeta and 13 Jbeta primers. The method was immunoSEQ multiplex PCR; TCRdb's version includes in-frame clones alone and lacks a portion of them. Found here are some 140,000 clones, 70% to 80% of them singletons; the top ten hold approximately 7.7%. Comment on this clone: Its specificity is unknown.

The clonotype was recovered from a man aged 25 to 40 in good health and CMV-seropositive. Sample: PBMCs. V and J are TRBV7-9 and TRBJ2-5; maybe TRBD1 (5 bases). CDR3 amino acids: CASSSGFMGSAQETQYF. CDR3 coding DNA: TGTGCCAGCAGCTCAGGGTTCATGGGGTCCGCCCAAGAGACCCAGTACTTC.